This TCR beta chain stems from a study of cytomegalovirus exposure and HLA in healthy donors. This clone came up a few times. Primers: 60 Vbeta forward and 13 Jbeta reverse. Only in-frame clones appear in the TCRdb table, and some are missing; sequencing was by immunoSEQ multiplex PCR. The table shows approximately 200,000 clones, with 60% to 80% occurring only once. There are 15 residues in the CDR3. Germline lookup yields CDR1 ENHRY and CDR2 SYGVKD. J gave up 0 bases and V 3 bases, and 5 bases lay outside the gene matches. This clonotype was sampled from a young woman in good health and CMV-seronegative. The chain carries TRBV10-3 and TRBJ2-7, with 7 bases that match TRBD1. Sample: PBMCs. The CDR3 here is CAISERGPNSYEQYF. The CDR3 bases are TGTGCCATCAGTGAAAGGGGGCCGAACTCCTACGAGCAGTACTTC.